The following is a T cell receptor delta chain sequence with its context. For this DNA, TCRdb reports the protein of a much larger clone, which diverges at residue 3, most likely from a read error; the protein presented here is translated directly from the DNA. This specimen belongs to a study of gamma-delta T cells after stem cell transplantation. TCRdb re-processed the RT-PCR reads via CATT. The sample comprises several thousand delta-chain clones, around 2% of which are singletons, and 25% to 35% rests with the top ten. The CDR3 spans 18 residues. The germline V gene encodes CDR1 GEAIGNYY and CDR2 EKD.

The specimen was gamma-delta T cells. The rearrangement joins TRDV2 to TRDJ1; 12 nucleotides align to TRDD3. This receptor was identified in a human donor. It is not recorded whose cells these are; they may come from a transplant donor. CDR3 nucleotide sequence: TGTGCCCGTGACTTACTGGGGGATACCCGCTTGGACACCGATAAACTCATCTTT. This sequence encodes CARDLLGDTRLDTDKLIF.